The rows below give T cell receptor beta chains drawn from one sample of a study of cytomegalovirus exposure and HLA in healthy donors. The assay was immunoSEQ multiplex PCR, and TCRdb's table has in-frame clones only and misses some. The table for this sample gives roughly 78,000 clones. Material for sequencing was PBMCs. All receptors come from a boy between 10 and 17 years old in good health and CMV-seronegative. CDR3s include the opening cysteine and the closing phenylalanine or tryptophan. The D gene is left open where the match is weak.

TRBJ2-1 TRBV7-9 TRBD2 TGTGCCAGCAGCTTAGCAGAGGCTAGCGGGTGGGAGCAGTTCTTC CASSLAEASGWEQFF
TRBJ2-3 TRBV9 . TGTGCCAGCAGCGCAGGAGGAGGCACAGATACGCAGTATTTT CASSAGGGTDTQYF
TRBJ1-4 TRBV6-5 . TGTGCCAGCAGTCGAAGCATCAATGAAAAACTGTTTTTT CASSRSINEKLFF
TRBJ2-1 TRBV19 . TGTGCCAGTAGTATAACCCGAACTCCACGGGTCCGCACCAATGAGCAGTTCTTC CASSITRTPRVRTNEQFF
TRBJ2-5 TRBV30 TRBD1 TGTGCCTGGAGTGTTGGGACAGGGGGCGTGGGCGAGACCCAGTACTTC CAWSVGTGGVGETQYF
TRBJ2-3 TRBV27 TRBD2 TGTGCCAGCAATACGGGACTAGCGCAGTATTTT CASNTGLAQYF
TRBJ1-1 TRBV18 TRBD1 TGTGCCAGCTCACCTTCCAGGGGGCGGATGAACACTGAAGCTTTCTTT CASSPSRGRMNTEAFF
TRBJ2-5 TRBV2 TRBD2 TGTGCCAGCAGTGGACTAGCGTGGCAAGAGACCCAGTACTTC CASSGLAWQETQYF
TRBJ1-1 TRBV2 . TGTGCCAGCAGACTCAGGGACACTGAAGCTTTCTTT CASRLRDTEAFF
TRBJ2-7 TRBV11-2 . TGTGCCAGCAGCTTAGGGGTGACAGGAGCCTACGAGCAGTACTTC CASSLGVTGAYEQYF
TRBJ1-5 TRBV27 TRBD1 TGTGCCAGCAGTTGGGGACAGGGGGATCAGCCCCAGCATTTT CASSWGQGDQPQHF
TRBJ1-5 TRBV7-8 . TGTGCCAGCAGCTTAGTTGCGACAGTTGGTCAGCCCCAGCATTTT CASSLVATVGQPQHF
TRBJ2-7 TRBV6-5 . TGTGCCAGCAGCCCCCTATCAGGGACCTACGAGCAGTACTTC CASSPLSGTYEQYF
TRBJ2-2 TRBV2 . TGTGCCAGCAGCCCCCTTTGGACAGCACATGTAGCGGGCACCGGGGAGCTGTTTTTT CASSPLWTAHVAGTGELFF
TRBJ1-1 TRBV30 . TGTGCCTGCCTCCGGACCCAGGCGGGCACTGAAGCTTTCTTT CACLRTQAGTEAFF
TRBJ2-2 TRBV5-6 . TGTGCCAGCAGCTTAGTCCAGGGGTACGCCGGGGAGCTGTTTTTT CASSLVQGYAGELFF
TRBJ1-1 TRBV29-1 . TGCAGCGTCGCTGGCAAAATGAACACTGAAGCTTTCTTT CSVAGKMNTEAFF
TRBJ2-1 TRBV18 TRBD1 TGTGCCAGCTCACTAATGCGGCAGGGGGCGAGTAATGAGCAGTTCTTC CASSLMRQGASNEQFF
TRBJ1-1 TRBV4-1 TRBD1 TGCGCCAGCAGCCAAGATCGTTCTAGGACAGGGGGCGGGAACACTGAAGCTTTCTTT CASSQDRSRTGGGNTEAFF
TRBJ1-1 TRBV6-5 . TGTGCCAGTAAAAACAGGGTGAACACTGAAGCTTTCTTT CASKNRVNTEAFF
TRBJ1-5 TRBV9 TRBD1 TGTGCCTCCTCCCCGGGACAGGGACAGCCCCAGCATTTT CASSPGQGQPQHF
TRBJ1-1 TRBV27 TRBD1 TGTGCCAGCAGTACCGACAGGGGATGGGGGAACACTGAAGCTTTCTTT CASSTDRGWGNTEAFF
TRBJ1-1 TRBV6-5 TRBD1 TGTGCCAGCAGCCGGGACAGCCTTGAAGCTTTCTTT CASSRDSLEAFF
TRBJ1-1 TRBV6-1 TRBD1 TGTGCCAGCAGTTTACAGGGGGCTGAAGCTTTCTTT CASSLQGAEAFF
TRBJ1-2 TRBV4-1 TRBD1 TGCGCCAGCAGCCAAGATCAGGACAGGAACTATGGCTACACCTTC CASSQDQDRNYGYTF
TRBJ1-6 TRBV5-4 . TGTGCCAGCAGCTTCAGAGGGGGTTCACCCCTCCACTTT CASSFRGGSPLHF
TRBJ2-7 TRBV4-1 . TGCGCCAGCAGCCAAGATTCCACTCGCTCCTACGAGCAGTACTTC CASSQDSTRSYEQYF
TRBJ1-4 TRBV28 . TGTGCCAGCAGTTTAGAGGGCCTGAATGAAAAACTGTTTTTT CASSLEGLNEKLFF
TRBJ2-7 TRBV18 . TGTGCCAGCTCACCAGTTTTGGGGGACTGGCGCGAGCAGTACTTC CASSPVLGDWREQYF
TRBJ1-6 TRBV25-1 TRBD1 TGTGCCAGCAGTGCCGGGACAGGGGTTTCACCCCTCCACTTT CASSAGTGVSPLHF
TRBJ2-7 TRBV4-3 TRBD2 TGCGCCAGCAGCCGAGGAACCGCGCGGGAGAACGAGCAGTACTTC CASSRGTARENEQYF